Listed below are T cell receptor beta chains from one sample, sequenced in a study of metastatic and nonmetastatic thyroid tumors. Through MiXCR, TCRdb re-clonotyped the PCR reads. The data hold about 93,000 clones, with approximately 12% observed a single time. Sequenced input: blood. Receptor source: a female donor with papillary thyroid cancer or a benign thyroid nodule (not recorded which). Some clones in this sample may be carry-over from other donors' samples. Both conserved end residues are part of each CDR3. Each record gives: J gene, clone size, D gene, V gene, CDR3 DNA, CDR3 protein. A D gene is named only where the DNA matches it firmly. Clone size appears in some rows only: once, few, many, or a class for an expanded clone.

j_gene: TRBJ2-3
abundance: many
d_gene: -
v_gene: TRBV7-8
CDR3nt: TGTGCCAGCAGCTTGCCCGGACTTTCCCCTAGCACAGATACGCAGTATTTT
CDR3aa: CASSLPGLSPSTDTQYF

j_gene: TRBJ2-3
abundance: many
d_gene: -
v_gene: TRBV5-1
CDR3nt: TGCGCCAGCAGTATTACAGATACGCAGTATTTT
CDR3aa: CASSITDTQYF

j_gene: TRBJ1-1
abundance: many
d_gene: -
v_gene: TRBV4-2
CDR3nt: TGTGCCAGCAGCCAAGGGGGAGTGGGGAACACTGAAGCTTTCTTT
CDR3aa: CASSQGGVGNTEAFF

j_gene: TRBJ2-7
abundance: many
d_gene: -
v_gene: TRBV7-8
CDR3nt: TGTGCCAGCAGCCCCCATGCAGGCGAGCAGTACTTC
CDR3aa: CASSPHAGEQYF

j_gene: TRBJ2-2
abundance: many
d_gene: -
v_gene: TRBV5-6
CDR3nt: TGTGCCAGCAGCCTCCCGGGGGAGCTGTTTTTT
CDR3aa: CASSLPGELFF

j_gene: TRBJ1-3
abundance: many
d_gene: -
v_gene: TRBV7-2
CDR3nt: TGTGCCAGCAGCCGACAGGTAGCTGGAAACACCATATATTTT
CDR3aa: CASSRQVAGNTIYF

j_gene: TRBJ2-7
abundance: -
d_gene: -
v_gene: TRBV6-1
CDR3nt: TGTGCCAGCAGTGAAATGTCTCACTCCTACGAGCAGTATTTC
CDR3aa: CASSEMSHSYEQYF

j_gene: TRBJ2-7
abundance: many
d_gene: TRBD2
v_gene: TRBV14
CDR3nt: TGTGCCAGCAGCCAAGAGTTTAGGGGACTAGGGGTACACGAGCAGTACTTC
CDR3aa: CASSQEFRGLGVHEQYF

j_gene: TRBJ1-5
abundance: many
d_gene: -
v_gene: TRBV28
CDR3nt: TGTGCCAGCACCCCGGCTGGCGTGTGGGGGCCAAGCGCCCAGCATTTT
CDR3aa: CASTPAGVWGPSAQHF

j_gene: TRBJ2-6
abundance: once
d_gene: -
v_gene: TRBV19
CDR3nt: TGTGCCAGTATGAACAGGGTGAGCTCTGGGGCCAACGTCCTGACTTTC
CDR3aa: CASMNRVSSGANVLTF

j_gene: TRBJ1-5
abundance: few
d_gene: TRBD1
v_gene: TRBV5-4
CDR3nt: TGTGCCAGCAGTTCGGACAGGGAACTCGGTCAGCCCCAGCATTTT
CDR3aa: CASSSDRELGQPQHF

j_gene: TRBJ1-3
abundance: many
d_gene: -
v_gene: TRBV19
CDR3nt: TGTGCCACCTGGGACGGTTCGTCTGGAAACACCATATATTTT
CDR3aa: CATWDGSSGNTIYF

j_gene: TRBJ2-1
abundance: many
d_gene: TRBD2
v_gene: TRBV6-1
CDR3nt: TGTGCCAGCATAGCGGGAGAGGGTGCTGAGCAGTTCTTC
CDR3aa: CASIAGEGAEQFF

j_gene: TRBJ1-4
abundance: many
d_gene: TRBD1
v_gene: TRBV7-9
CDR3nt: TGTGCCAGCAGCGGACAACAGGGGATGTATAATGAAAAACTGTTTTTT
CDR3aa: CASSGQQGMYNEKLFF

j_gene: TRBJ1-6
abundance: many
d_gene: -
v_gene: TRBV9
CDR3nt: TGTGCCAGCAGTGCAGAGGGTTATAATTCACCCCTCCACTTT
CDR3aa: CASSAEGYNSPLHF

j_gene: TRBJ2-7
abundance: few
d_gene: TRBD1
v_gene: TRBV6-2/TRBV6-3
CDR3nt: TGTGCCAGCACCGGGACAGGGCAAACCTACGAGCAGTACTTC
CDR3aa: CASTGTGQTYEQYF

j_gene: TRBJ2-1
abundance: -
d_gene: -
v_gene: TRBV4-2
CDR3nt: TGTGCCAGCAGCCGAATCAAGGTCTCCTACAATGAGCAGTTCTTC
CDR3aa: CASSRIKVSYNEQFF

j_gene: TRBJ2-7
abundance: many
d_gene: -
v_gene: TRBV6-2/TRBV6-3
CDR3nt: TGTGCCAGCAGTTACCACCTCGGGAGCTCGTCGGGCGAGCAGTACTTC
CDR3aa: CASSYHLGSSSGEQYF

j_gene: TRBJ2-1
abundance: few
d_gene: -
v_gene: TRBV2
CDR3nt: TGTGCCAGCAGCACGACAGGGCTAGCGGGTGAGCAGTTCTTC
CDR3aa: CASSTTGLAGEQFF

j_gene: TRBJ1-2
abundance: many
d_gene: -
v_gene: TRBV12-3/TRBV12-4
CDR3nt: TGTGCCAGCAGTTTAGAACAGGGTGCTAACTATGGCTACACCTTC
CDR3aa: CASSLEQGANYGYTF

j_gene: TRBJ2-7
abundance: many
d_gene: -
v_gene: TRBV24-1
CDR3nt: TGTGCCACCAGTGAAGCGGACCGTTACGAGCAGTACTTC
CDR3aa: CATSEADRYEQYF